Included here is one T cell receptor beta chain sequence, with context. Its antigen is not yet known. No much larger clone exists at a distance of one base, and base qualities are not known. TCRbeta CDR3 regions were sequenced with the immunoSEQ Assay. After extraction, genomic DNA underwent amplification by bias-controlled multiplex PCR, followed by high-throughput sequencing. The original methods were these. Collapsing and filtering of sequences were performed to quantify the absolute abundance of each unique TCRbeta CDR3 region. T cell fraction was estimated by normalizing TCRbeta template counts to usable DNA, with usable DNA measured through amplification of reference genes found in all nucleated cells. Repertoire TCRs were annotated as SARS-CoV-2-specific when V gene, CDR3 amino acid sequence and J gene were exactly matched to a known reactive TCR set. The reference SARS-CoV-2 TCR set was obtained from MIRA and was filtered for enrichment in COVID-19-positive ImmuneCODE repertoires, whereby public or cross-reactive TCRs were removed. Using the MIRA antigens, annotated TCRs were further analysed by specific ORF or by position within an ORF. Breadth was defined as annotated unique rearrangements over total unique productive rearrangements; depth was the summed frequency of those rearrangements. Group comparisons of TCR breadth used two-sided Wilcoxon rank-sum tests. TCRdb provides this immuneACCESS table in a form limited to in-frame rearrangements. Some clones are lacking; in checked studies, under half of them reflect an unresolved V gene, and why the rest are absent is not known. V and J calls and clone size follow that table, whereas D and trimming were derived from the DNA. This sample lists 350,000 to 500,000 clones; about 90% were detected once. Roughly 4% of the sample goes to the ten largest clones.

The data were obtained in a study of Ad26.COV2.S vaccination and SARS-CoV-2 variants (dated by TCRdb to the early 2020s). For context, the study as a whole: Vaccine-arm donors were drawn from COV1001, a multicentre, randomized, double-blind, placebo-controlled phase I-IIa trial of Ad26.COV2.S in healthy adults. Dosing of Ad26.COV2.S was intramuscular, at either 5x10^10 or 1x10^11 viral particles, delivered as one shot or as two shots spaced 56 days apart. TCRbeta repertoire sequencing was used to assess the specificity and breadth of SARS-CoV-2-reactive T cell receptors after Ad26.COV2.S vaccination. The TCR-sequenced set comprised about 32 samples: about 19 Ad26.COV2.S vaccine recipients, 5 placebo recipients and 8 SARS-CoV-2 convalescent individuals. Trial participants were randomized into five groups of five, in which low-dose or high-dose Ad26.COV2.S was given once or twice, or placebo was given on both occasions. Investigators did not know the trial group allocation while performing experiments and assessing outcomes.

V ends up 6 bases short and J 5 bases short, with an unmatched junction base count of 9. Its CDR3 holds 15 amino acids, cysteine through phenylalanine. The entry retains the CDR3 DNA only, 45 bases that are in frame from base 1. Taken from the germline V gene (reference sequence), the CDR1 and CDR2 loops are LNHDA and SQIVND. The paper's findings and limits, for the study overall: The study was not powered for comparison of responses between vaccine doses or regimens. Higher spike-specific TCR breadth was observed in Ad26.COV2.S recipients than in placebo recipients (P = 0.0014). Vaccine and placebo recipients had similar non-spike TCR breadth, a finding consistent with the vaccine containing only spike. It was noted by the authors that total T cell responses may have been underestimated by the TCR breadth and depth analyses. After vaccination, substantial breadth of spike-specific CD8+ and CD4+ T cell responses was reported.

Sample treatment or condition, as interpreted from the label and publication: roughly 18 received Ad26.COV2.S at low or high dose, single or two shots; roughly five received placebo; per-sample allocation not given. For vaccine and placebo recipients, the sequenced repertoires came from samples collected on day 63 after the first injection. Cohort 1b enrolled about two dozen adults aged 18-55 years at a single site in Boston, USA, between 29 July and 7 August 2020. Ad26.COV2.S was a replication-incompetent adenovirus type 26 vector that expressed a prefusion-stabilized SARS-CoV-2 spike protein derived from the original Wuhan strain.

This receptor was obtained from a person between 18 and 59 years old who received the Ad26.COV2.S COVID-19 vaccine or a placebo. The material was peripheral blood, obtained in a trial of Ad26.COV2.S vaccine versus placebo. The rearrangement combines TRBV19 with TRBJ1-5; 8 central nucleotides agree with TRBD1. The CDR3 protein sequence reads: CASSLLQGDDQPQHF. Here is the DNA: TGTGCCAGTAGCTTGCTACAGGGGGATGATCAGCCCCAGCATTTT.